The next 20 T cell receptor beta chains were all read from a single sample in a study of low-dose radiotherapy and immunotherapy resistance in tumors. Specified time point: before trial treatment. Covering alpha and beta chains, TRAV- and TRBV-specific primers were used for the first-strand cDNA. TCRs underwent about 20 PCR cycles of amplification with a constant-region primer and V-primer adapter. From the reads, TCRdb called clonotypes with MiXCR, one entry per CDR3 protein. The table has 70,000 to 90,000 distinct CDR3 sequences, 18% seen once. Sequencing used PBMCs, obtained before treatment. These receptors came from a male donor with prostate cancer.

This clonotype was observed at least ten times. CDR3 DNA sequence: TGCGCCAGCAGCACGGGCCGTAGGACTGAAGCTTTCTTT. This sequence encodes CASSTGRRTEAFF. The chain combines TRBV5-1 with TRBJ1-1; D is unresolved. Germline CDR1 is SGHRS and CDR2 is YFSETQ. The CDR3 has 13 amino acids. Trimming took off 4 bases at V and 5 bases at J, with 12 bases between the two ends.

This clonotype occurred many times. J is TRBJ2-7 and V is TRBV7-2; D unresolved. The ends were cut back, 3 bases at V and 5 bases at J, with 11 bases in the middle. The length of the CDR3 is 13 residues. Germline-derived CDR1 and CDR2 are SGHTA and FQGNSA. The CDR3 sequence is CASSFGLSHEQYF. CDR3 sequence (DNA): TGTGCCAGCAGCTTCGGGTTGAGTCACGAGCAGTACTTC.

Remarks on this clonotype: This probably arose from a read error, given a far larger clone one base away. This rearrangement joins TRBV6-6 to TRBJ2-7; a possible D gene is TRBD1 (5 bases). V lost 5 bases, J lost 5 bases, and 13 bases lay in between. The CDR3 length is 13 residues. Germline V lookup: CDR1 MNHNY, CDR2 SVGAGI (reference sequence). The CDR3 here is CASSESRGDEQYF. The DNA for the CDR3 is TGTGCCAGCAGTGAGTCAAGGGGCGACGAGCAGTACTTC.

This clonotype was seen ten or more times. An end of the junction does not agree with germline; a read error may underlie this. This rearrangement joins TRBV2 to TRBJ2-7; 7 bases are a match to TRBD2. Germline assignment: CDR1 SNHLY and CDR2 FYNNEI. The CDR3 loop spans 12 amino acids. Here the CDR3 DNA reads TGTGCCAGCAGCGAAGCGGGGCACGAGCAGTACTTC. As protein: CASSEAGHEQYF.

Ten or more counts support this clonotype. The chain carries TRBV29-1 and TRBJ2-7, with D perhaps given as TRBD1 or TRBD2 (6 bases each). The CDR3 consists of 12 residues. The germline V gene encodes CDR1 SQVTM and CDR2 ANQGSEA. The V end lost 7 bases, the J end lost 3 bases, and 13 bases lay between the germline ends. CDR3 sequence: CSAGARSYEQYF. Written as DNA, the CDR3 is TGCAGCGCGGGGGCCAGAAGCTACGAGCAGTACTTC.

The V and J genes are TRBV20-1 and TRBJ2-4, with 11 positions matching TRBD1. J was trimmed by 7 bases and V by 5 bases; bases with no gene match: 7. This CDR3 region has 14 residues. Germline lookup yields CDR1 DFQATT and CDR2 SNEGSKA (reference sequence). The CDR3: CSAGGGQGANIQYF. Here the CDR3 DNA reads TGCAGTGCTGGAGGAGGACAGGGGGCGAACATTCAGTACTTC.

This clonotype was detected many times. The chain is built from TRBV3-1 and TRBJ2-3; 7 nucleotides align to TRBD2. Trimming at V came to 2 bases and at J to 4 bases, leaving 9 bases not matched to a gene. This CDR3 has 16 residues. Germline V lookup: CDR1 LGHDT, CDR2 YNNKEL (reference sequence). CDR3 protein: CASSQLLAAFSDTQYF. The CDR3 nucleotides are TGTGCCAGCAGCCAACTTCTAGCGGCGTTCTCAGATACGCAGTATTTT.

V and J are TRBV27 and TRBJ2-7; D call uncertain. Germline V lookup: CDR1 MNHEY, CDR2 SMNVEV (reference sequence). The CDR3 covers 14 residues. Trimming shortened V by 10 bases and J by 3 bases, and 19 bases separated the two germline ends. The CDR3 reads CATNSYKGGYEQYF. The CDR3 DNA follows: TGTGCCACCAACTCATATAAGGGCGGCTACGAGCAGTACTTC.

This chain uses TRBV10-3 with TRBJ2-1, with 7 bases lining up with TRBD1. This CDR3 has 15 amino acids. The trim removed 0 bases at V and 3 bases at J, leaving 2 bases unmatched. Per the germline V gene, CDR1 is ENHRY and CDR2 is SYGVKD. The CDR3 coding sequence is TGTGCCATCAGTGAGTCGACAGGGAACTACAATGAGCAGTTCTTC. Translated, it gives CAISESTGNYNEQFF.

This clonotype appeared a few times. The CDR3 is CASSPDRVYSYEQYF. The DNA for the CDR3 is TGTGCCAGCAGCCCTGACAGGGTATACTCCTACGAGCAGTACTTC. J is TRBJ2-7 and V is TRBV7-9; 7 nucleotides line up with TRBD1. The J segment lost 0 bases and the V segment lost 5 bases, leaving 7 bases of the junction unmatched. Germline CDR1 reads SEHNR; CDR2 reads FQNEAQ (reference sequence). The CDR3 totals 15 residues. The full variable domain, completed using reference TRBV7-9 and TRBJ2-7, is DTGVSQNPRHKITKRGQNVTFRCDPISEHNRLYWYRQTLGQGPEFLTYFQNEAQLEKSRLLSDRFSAERPKGSFSTLEIQRTEQGDSAMYLCASSPDRVYSYEQYFGPGTRLTVT.

This clonotype was seen ten or more times. V is TRBV3-1 and J is TRBJ2-6; D not certain. The CDR3 has 14 amino acids. V was trimmed by 3 bases and J by 2 bases, leaving 5 bases between them. Germline-derived CDR1 and CDR2 are LGHDT and YNNKEL (reference sequence). CDR3 region: CASSQGTGANVLTF. The CDR3 coding sequence is TGTGCCAGCAGCCAGGGGACTGGGGCCAACGTCCTGACTTTC.

Here the CDR3 reads CASSSPSAGPEQFF. CDR3 nucleotide sequence: TGTGCCAGCAGTTCGCCATCGGCGGGGCCGGAGCAGTTCTTC. The rearrangement links TRBV28 to TRBJ2-1, with D tentatively TRBD2 (6 bases). The V end lost 4 bases, the J end lost 10 bases, and 17 bases lay between the germline ends. This CDR3 has 14 amino acids. From germline, CDR1 is MDHEN and CDR2 SYDVKM.

This clonotype occurred many times. This chain links TRBV7-2 with TRBJ1-2; perhaps TRBD1 as D (5 bases). The germline V and J ends were trimmed by 2 bases and 6 bases, with 22 bases remaining between them. CDR3 length equals 17 residues. Germline loops: CDR1 SGHTA, CDR2 FQGNSA. As DNA, the CDR3 is TGTGCCAGCAGCTTAAGATCCGGGGCGGCCCTCGCGGATGGCTACACCTTC. It translates to CASSLRSGAALADGYTF.

At least ten counts were recorded for this clonotype. The J gene is TRBJ2-3, the V gene TRBV6-1; D possibly uses TRBD1 or TRBD2 (6 bases each). The CDR3 runs to 15 residues. The V and J ends lost 1 base and 6 bases respectively, with 14 bases between them. Germline CDR1 MNHNS, CDR2 SASEGT. CDR3 protein: CASSEEGGRLDTQYF. The CDR3, as DNA: TGTGCCAGCAGTGAAGAGGGGGGACGCCTCGATACGCAGTATTTT.

This clonotype was picked up many times. This sequence joins TRBV4-1 and TRBJ1-1; D is possibly TRBD1 (6 bases). Germline V gene sequence: CDR1 MGHRA, CDR2 YSYEKL. This CDR3 spans 16 amino acids. V was cut by 5 bases and J by 6 bases, with 22 bases left in between. CDR3 in amino acids: CASSGETGTDTAEAFF. The CDR3 nucleotides are TGCGCCAGCAGCGGGGAGACAGGCACCGATACAGCTGAAGCTTTCTTT.

This clonotype was seen many times. The V call is TRBV2, the J call TRBJ2-1, with TRBD1 identical over 9 bases. The J segment lost 9 bases and the V segment lost 6 bases, leaving 15 bases of the junction unmatched. This CDR3 is 16 amino acids long. The germline V gene encodes CDR1 SNHLY and CDR2 FYNNEI. CDR3 DNA sequence: TGTGCCAGCAGACGAAGTTCCGGGACAGGGTTTACTGAGCAGTTCTTC. Its translation is CASRRSSGTGFTEQFF.

The chain has TRBV5-1 and TRBJ2-7; D is possibly TRBD1 (7 bases). The germline V gene encodes CDR1 SGHRS and CDR2 YFSETQ. The CDR3 consists of 14 residues. V gave up 4 bases and J gave up 0 bases, with 11 bases separating them. The CDR3, as DNA: TGCGCCAGCAGCGCGGGACAGAGCTCCTACGAGCAGTACTTC. The encoded protein is CASSAGQSSYEQYF.

This clonotype ranks as medium-sized. This chain connects TRBV29-1 to TRBJ2-3; 10 nucleotides agree with TRBD2. V gave up 4 bases and J gave up 6 bases; unmatched junction bases: 7. Germline CDR1 is SQVTM and CDR2 is ANQGSEA. The CDR3 runs 14 residues. CDR3: CSVVPGLALDTQYF. DNA of the CDR3: TGCAGCGTTGTGCCGGGACTAGCGTTGGATACGCAGTATTTT.

This clonotype was counted ten times or more. The chain has TRBV21-1 and TRBJ1-5. TRBV21-1 has pseudogene status. This CDR3 has 12 amino acids. The CDR3 is CASRIGNQPQHF. DNA of the CDR3: TGTGCCAGCAGAATAGGGAATCAGCCCCAGCATTTT.

About this clonotype: A read error is possible here, since a much larger clone lies one base away. The V gene is TRBV7-9, the J gene TRBJ2-1; D is undetermined. Looked up from germline, CDR1 is SEHNR and CDR2 is FQNEAQ (reference sequence). CDR3 size: 14 residues. Trimming pared 1 base from V and 10 bases from J, leaving 14 bases between. CDR3 loop: CASSLGASSYEQFF. The DNA for the CDR3 is TGTGCCAGCAGCTTAGGGGCCTCGTCCTACGAGCAGTTCTTC. Supplemented by reference TRBV7-9 and TRBJ2-1, the full variable domain reads DTGVSQNPRHKITKRGQNVTFRCDPISEHNRLYWYRQTLGQGPEFLTYFQNEAQLEKSRLLSDRFSAERPKGSFSTLEIQRTEQGDSAMYLCASSLGASSYEQFFGPGTRLTVL.